The present TCR beta chain was sequenced within a study of neurological immune-mediated disorders. Points from the study as a whole: TCR-beta repertoires seemed private in all groups, with no expanded CDR3 amino acid sequences shared. Phylogenetic grouping assigned the repertoires of 18 of 34 multiple sclerosis patients to a single related-CDR3 cluster, representing a possible signature.

This clonotype came up many times. Its antigen is currently unknown. CDR1 and CDR2 from the germline V gene are KGHSH and LQKENI. V gave up 3 bases and J gave up 5 bases, with 13 bases separating them. CDR3 length: 14 amino acids. 5'RACE with 10-nucleotide random UMIs generated the cDNA. TCRdb ran MiXCR on the 5' RACE reads and lists one entry per CDR3 protein. The sample records approximately 86,000 distinct CDR3 sequences, 2.5% to 3% being singletons. Unsorted libraries were derived from 2 million PBMCs stored at -80 C. The chain joins TRBV18 to TRBJ2-5; D perhaps matches TRBD2 (5 bases). This TCR was recovered from a woman aged 25 to 39 with multiple sclerosis. Material for sequencing was PBMCs. CDR3 region: CASSPSLREETQYF. The CDR3 coding sequence is TGTGCCAGCTCACCCAGTTTGAGGGAGGAGACCCAGTACTTC.